Many counts were recorded for the clone carrying this T cell receptor (beta chain). The record originates from a study of human T cells and chemical hapten exposure. Study summary: TCR yields per sample varied mostly from small pooled library volume differences.

V lost 5 bases, J lost 5 bases, and 15 bases lay in between. Germline-derived CDR1 and CDR2 are SGHVS and FNYEAQ. The CDR3 covers 15 residues. This sample's time point: patch test 2, 6 weeks after DPC sensitization. The treatment is: therapeutic diphenylcyclopropenone sensitization with weekly scalp DPC. TCRdb fed the RACE reads into MiXCR, producing one record per CDR3 protein. This repertoire shows about 40,000 distinct CDR3 sequences, 8.5% to 10% found once; its top ten account for approximately 15%. Material: whole blood, obtained in connection with sensitization to the hapten diphenylcyclopropenone (DPC). The chain carries TRBV7-6 and TRBJ2-2; a weak D match, TRBD2 (5 bases). This TCR derives from a woman aged 40 to 50 with alopecia areata. Some clones in this sample may be carry-over from other donors' samples. CDR3 in DNA: TGTGCCAGCAGCCGGGAAGGATTGATGACCGGGGAGCTGTTTTTT. The encoded protein is CASSREGLMTGELFF.